The rows below give T cell receptor beta chains drawn from one sample of a study of control samples from healthy donors and cancer patients. Libraries were prepared by immunoSEQ multiplex PCR; TCRdb keeps only in-frame clonotypes and omits some of them. Here the sample spans about 120,000 clones, around 88% being singletons. Sequenced material: blood. Receptor source: a man aged 35 to 55 in good health. Each CDR3 is given with its conserved first and last residue. D genes are given only for firm matches. A row's size may be missing; if present it is once, few, many or a size class.

>TRBD1|TRBJ1-3|-|TRBV7-9
CASIPRGTGDNSPGNTIYF
TGTGCCAGCATCCCTAGAGGGACAGGGGATAACTCACCTGGAAACACCATATATTTT
>-|TRBJ1-3|-|TRBV10-1
CASSGISGNTIYF
TGCGCCAGCAGCGGTATCTCTGGAAACACCATATATTTT
>TRBD2|TRBJ2-1|-|TRBV5-1
CASSLGLAGSLSSYNEQFF
TGCGCCAGCAGCTTGGGCTTAGCGGGGTCCCTGAGCTCCTACAATGAGCAGTTCTTC
>-|TRBJ1-6|-|TRBV4-1
CASSPQGYNNSPLHF
TGCGCCAGCAGCCCCCAGGGATACAATAATTCACCCCTCCACTTT
>-|TRBJ1-4|-|TRBV5-1
CASSLGQGGEKLFF
TGCGCCAGCAGCTTGGGGCAGGGTGGCGAAAAACTGTTTTTT
>-|TRBJ2-2|-|TRBV9
CASSVGDLNTGELFF
TGTGCCAGCAGCGTAGGGGACCTGAACACCGGGGAGCTGTTTTTT
>-|TRBJ1-6|-|TRBV10-3
CAISDGGTYSPLHF
TGTGCCATCAGTGACGGAGGGACTTATTCACCCCTCCACTTT
>-|TRBJ2-3|-|TRBV27
CASSLGTLRTQYF
TGTGCCAGCAGTTTAGGGACTTTACGGACGCAGTATTTT
>-|TRBJ1-2|-|TRBV19
CASSTQTAYGYTF
TGTGCCAGTAGTACTCAGACAGCCTATGGCTACACCTTC
>-|TRBJ2-3|-|TRBV5-4
CASSLGGFTDTQYF
TGTGCCAGCAGCTTGGGGGGCTTCACAGATACGCAGTATTTT
>-|TRBJ1-2|once|TRBV6-4
CASSDSSLGKEGYTF
TGTGCCAGCAGTGACTCGAGCCTGGGAAAAGAGGGCTACACCTTC
>-|TRBJ1-3|-|TRBV5-1
CASTPGAFGNTIYF
TGCGCCAGCACTCCAGGGGCTTTCGGAAACACCATATATTTT
>-|TRBJ1-6|-|TRBV18
CASSPKGLPASSPLHF
TGTGCCAGCTCACCAAAGGGGCTCCCAGCGTCCTCACCCCTCCACTTT
>-|TRBJ1-5|-|TRBV11-3
CASSLGEGQPQHF
TGTGCCAGCAGCTTAGGGGAGGGTCAGCCCCAGCATTTT
>-|TRBJ1-2|-|TRBV14
CASSRVRGDGYTF
TGTGCCAGCAGCCGCGTGCGAGGGGATGGCTACACCTTC
>-|TRBJ2-2|-|TRBV7-9
CASSPGHTTGELFF
TGTGCCAGCAGCCCGGGACACACCACCGGGGAGCTGTTTTTT
>TRBD2|TRBJ2-2|-|TRBV5-1
CASSRGGVTGELFF
TGCGCCAGCAGTCGGGGGGGCGTCACCGGGGAGCTGTTTTTT
>-|TRBJ2-5|-|TRBV12-3/TRBV12-4
CASSLRDETQYF
TGTGCCAGCAGTCTTAGGGACGAGACCCAGTACTTC
>TRBD1|TRBJ1-1|-|TRBV30
CAWGGQGKTEAFF
TGTGCCTGGGGGGGACAGGGGAAAACTGAAGCTTTCTTT
>-|TRBJ2-2|once|TRBV7-3
CASSLRGRDWNTGELFF
TGTGCCAGCAGCTTAAGGGGCAGGGACTGGAACACCGGGGAGCTGTTTTTT
>-|TRBJ1-2|-|TRBV15
CATTPGWADYGYTF
TGTGCCACCACTCCAGGATGGGCCGACTATGGCTACACCTTC
>TRBD1|TRBJ1-5|-|TRBV30
CAISGQGDQPQHF
TGTGCCATTTCGGGACAGGGGGATCAGCCCCAGCATTTT
>-|TRBJ2-2|-|TRBV5-1
CASSLARGSNTGELFF
TGCGCCAGCAGCTTGGCCCGGGGATCGAACACCGGGGAGCTGTTTTTT
>TRBD2|TRBJ2-5|-|TRBV5-1
CASSRLAAETQYF
TGCGCCAGCAGCCGACTAGCTGCGGAGACCCAGTACTTC
>-|TRBJ1-6|-|TRBV3-1/TRBV3-2
CASSQKGAGNSPLHF
TGTGCCAGCAGCCAAAAAGGGGCGGGTAATTCACCCCTCCACTTT
>-|TRBJ2-7|-|TRBV2
CASSGGSQGPYEQYF
TGTGCCAGCAGTGGGGGGAGTCAGGGACCTTACGAGCAGTACTTC
>-|TRBJ2-3|-|TRBV5-6
CASSLRGSTDTQYF
TGTGCCAGCAGCTTGCGGGGGTCCACAGATACGCAGTATTTT
>TRBD2|TRBJ2-3|-|TRBV5-1
CASSLGPSGAGADTQYF
TGCGCCAGCAGCTTGGGTCCTAGCGGGGCCGGAGCGGATACGCAGTATTTT
>-|TRBJ1-1|-|TRBV5-1
CASSLGVNTEAFF
TGCGCCAGCAGCTTGGGGGTAAACACTGAAGCTTTCTTT
>TRBD1|TRBJ1-2|-|TRBV5-4
CASSLGTELSGYTF
TGTGCCAGCAGCTTAGGGACAGAGTTGTCCGGCTACACCTTC
>-|TRBJ2-1|-|TRBV6-1
CASSEWDNEQFF
TGTGCCAGCAGTGAATGGGACAATGAGCAGTTCTTC
>-|TRBJ1-4|once|TRBV30
CAFLSRGRWANEKLFF
TGTGCCTTTTTGTCGAGAGGGCGGTGGGCTAATGAAAAACTGTTTTTT
>-|TRBJ1-5|-|TRBV19
CASSRASNQPQHF
TGTGCCAGTAGTAGGGCCTCCAATCAGCCCCAGCATTTT
>-|TRBJ1-2|-|TRBV24-1
CATSDLSRNGYTF
TGTGCCACCAGTGATTTGAGCAGGAATGGCTACACCTTC
>-|TRBJ1-3|-|TRBV3-1/TRBV3-2
CASSQLGGSGNTIYF
TGTGCCAGCAGCCAATTAGGGGGCTCTGGAAACACCATATATTTT
>TRBD1|TRBJ1-2|-|TRBV2
CASRGTGSLYGYTF
TGTGCCAGCAGGGGGACAGGGTCATTATATGGCTACACCTTC
>TRBD2|TRBJ2-3|-|TRBV9
CASSVRRTSGGPDTQYF
TGTGCCAGCAGCGTCCGGAGGACTAGCGGGGGACCAGATACGCAGTATTTT
>TRBD1|TRBJ2-3|few|TRBV12-3/TRBV12-4
CASSLGQGDTQYF
TGTGCCAGCAGTTTAGGACAGGGGGATACGCAGTATTTT
>TRBD1|TRBJ1-2|-|TRBV29-1
CSVTGGQSGYGYTF
TGCAGCGTGACGGGGGGACAGTCTGGCTATGGCTACACCTTC
>-|TRBJ1-6|-|TRBV4-2
CASSQGLGGNSPLHF
TGTGCCAGCAGCCAAGGATTGGGGGGTAATTCACCCCTCCACTTT
>TRBD2|TRBJ2-5|-|TRBV4-3
CASSQEPSGEETQYF
TGCGCCAGCAGCCAAGAGCCTAGCGGGGAAGAGACCCAGTACTTC
>-|TRBJ2-3|-|TRBV7-2
CASSGWRADTQYF
TGTGCCAGCAGCGGCTGGAGGGCAGATACGCAGTATTTT
>-|TRBJ1-2|-|TRBV5-4
CASTLSGGYTF
TGTGCCAGCACACTTTCGGGTGGCTACACCTTC
>-|TRBJ2-7|-|TRBV27
CASSLKPGGSYEQYF
TGTGCCAGCAGTTTAAAACCCGGGGGCTCCTACGAGCAGTACTTC
>-|TRBJ1-1|-|TRBV6-2/TRBV6-3
CASSRDGGEAFF
TGTGCCAGCAGTCGGGACGGCGGTGAGGCTTTCTTT
>TRBD1|TRBJ2-7|-|TRBV4-1
CASSQADRGAYEQYF
TGCGCCAGCAGCCAGGCGGACAGGGGGGCCTACGAGCAGTACTTC
>TRBD1|TRBJ1-1|-|TRBV7-9
CASSYPGQGLTEAFF
TGTGCCAGCAGTTATCCGGGACAGGGTCTAACTGAAGCTTTCTTT
>-|TRBJ2-1|-|TRBV5-1
CATGRGNNNEQFF
TGCGCCACTGGGAGGGGGAATAACAATGAGCAGTTCTTC
>-|TRBJ1-1|few|TRBV18
CASSSDRRGSMNTEAFF
TGTGCCAGCTCTTCGGACCGACGGGGTAGCATGAACACTGAAGCTTTCTTT